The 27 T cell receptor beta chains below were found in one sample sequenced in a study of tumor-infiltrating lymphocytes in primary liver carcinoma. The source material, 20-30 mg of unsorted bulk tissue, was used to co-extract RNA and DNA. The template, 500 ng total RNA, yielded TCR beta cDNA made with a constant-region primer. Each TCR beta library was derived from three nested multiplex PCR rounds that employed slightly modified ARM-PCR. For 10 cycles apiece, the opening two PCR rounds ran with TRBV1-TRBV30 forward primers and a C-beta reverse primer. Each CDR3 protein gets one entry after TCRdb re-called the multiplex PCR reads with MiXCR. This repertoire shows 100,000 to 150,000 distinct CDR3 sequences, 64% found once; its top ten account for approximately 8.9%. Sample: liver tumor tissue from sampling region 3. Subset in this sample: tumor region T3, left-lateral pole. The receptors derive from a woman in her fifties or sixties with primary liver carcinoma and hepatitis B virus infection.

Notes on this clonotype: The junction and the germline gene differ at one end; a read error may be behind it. CDR3 amino acids: CASSLQGIETQYF. As DNA, the CDR3 is TGTGCCAGCAGCTTACAGGGGATAGAGACACAGTACTTC. This rearrangement joins TRBV11-2 to TRBJ2-5; D might be TRBD1 (6 bases). This CDR3 has 13 residues. The germline gives CDR1 SGHAT, CDR2 FQNNGV.

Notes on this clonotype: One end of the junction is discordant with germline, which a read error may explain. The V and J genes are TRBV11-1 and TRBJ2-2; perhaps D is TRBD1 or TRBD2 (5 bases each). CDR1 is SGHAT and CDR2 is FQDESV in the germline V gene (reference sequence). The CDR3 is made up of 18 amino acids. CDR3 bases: TGTGCCAACAGCTTAAAGGTTCAGGGAAGGAGGAGCACCGGGGTGCTGTTTTTT. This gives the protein CANSLKVQGRRSTGVLFF. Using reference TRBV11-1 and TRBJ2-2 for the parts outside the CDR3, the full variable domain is EAEVAQSPRYKITEKSQAVAFWCDPISGHATLYWYRQILGQGPELLVQFQDESVVDDSQLPKDRFSAERLKGVDSTLKIQPAELGDSAMYLCANSLKVQGRRSTGVLFFGEGSRLTVL.

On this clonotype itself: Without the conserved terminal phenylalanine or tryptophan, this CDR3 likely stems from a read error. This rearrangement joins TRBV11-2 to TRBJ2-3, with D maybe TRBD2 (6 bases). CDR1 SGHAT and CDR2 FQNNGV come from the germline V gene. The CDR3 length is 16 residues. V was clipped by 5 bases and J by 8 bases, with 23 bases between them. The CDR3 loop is CASSHIPGLGTGTQYL. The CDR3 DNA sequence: TGTGCCAGCAGCCATATACCGGGACTCGGGACGGGTACGCAGTATCTT.

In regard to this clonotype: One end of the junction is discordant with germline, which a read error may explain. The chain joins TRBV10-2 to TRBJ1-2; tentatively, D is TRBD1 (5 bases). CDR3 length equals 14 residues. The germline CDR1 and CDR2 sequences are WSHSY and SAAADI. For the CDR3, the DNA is TGCGCCAGTAGGCGAGACAGTACTAACTATGGCCACACCTTC. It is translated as CASRRDSTNYGHTF.

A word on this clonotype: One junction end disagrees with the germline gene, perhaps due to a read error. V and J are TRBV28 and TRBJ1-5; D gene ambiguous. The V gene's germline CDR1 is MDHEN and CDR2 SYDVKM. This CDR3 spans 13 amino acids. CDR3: CASRIYSNQSQHF. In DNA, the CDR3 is TGTGCCAGCCGTATTTATAGCAATCAGTCCCAGCATTTT. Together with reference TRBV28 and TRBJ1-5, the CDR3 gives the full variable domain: DVKVTQSSRYLVKRTGEKVFLECVQDMDHENMFWYRQDPGLGLRLIYFSYDVKMKEKGDIPEGYSVSREKKERFSLILESASTNQTSMYLCASRIYSNQSQHFGDGTRLSIL.

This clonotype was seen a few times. CDR3 loop: CASSFPMGVPEAFF. The CDR3 DNA reads TGTGCCAGCAGCTTCCCGATGGGGGTTCCTGAAGCTTTCTTT. The rearrangement links TRBV7-9 to TRBJ1-1; possibly TRBD1 for D (5 bases). CDR3 length: 14 residues. V was shortened by 3 bases and J by 6 bases, with 14 bases between the two germline ends. Germline CDR1 SEHNR, CDR2 FQNEAQ (reference sequence).

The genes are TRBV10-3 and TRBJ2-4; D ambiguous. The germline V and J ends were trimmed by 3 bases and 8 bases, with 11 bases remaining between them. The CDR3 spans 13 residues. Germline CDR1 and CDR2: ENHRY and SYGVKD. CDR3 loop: CAISESSRDIQYF. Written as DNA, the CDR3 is TGTGCCATCAGTGAATCGTCTAGAGACATTCAGTACTTC.

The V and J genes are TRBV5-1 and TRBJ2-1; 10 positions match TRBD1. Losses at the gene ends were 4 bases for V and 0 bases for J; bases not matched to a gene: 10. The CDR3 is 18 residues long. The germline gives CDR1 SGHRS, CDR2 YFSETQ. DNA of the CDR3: TGCGCCAGCAGCAAGGACAGGGGGAAAGGGTACTCCTACAATGAGCAGTTCTTC. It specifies CASSKDRGKGYSYNEQFF. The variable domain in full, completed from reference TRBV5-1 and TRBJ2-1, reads KAGVTQTPRYLIKTRGQQVTLSCSPISGHRSVSWYQQTPGQGLQFLFEYFSETQRNKGNFPGRFSGRQFSNSRSEMNVSTLELGDSALYLCASSKDRGKGYSYNEQFFGPGTRLTVL.

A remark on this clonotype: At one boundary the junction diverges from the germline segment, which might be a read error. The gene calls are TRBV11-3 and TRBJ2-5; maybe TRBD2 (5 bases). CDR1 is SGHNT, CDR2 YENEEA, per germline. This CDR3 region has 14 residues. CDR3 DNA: TGTACCAGTAGCCTATGGACTGCCCAAGAGACCCAGTACTTC. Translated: CTSSLWTAQETQYF.

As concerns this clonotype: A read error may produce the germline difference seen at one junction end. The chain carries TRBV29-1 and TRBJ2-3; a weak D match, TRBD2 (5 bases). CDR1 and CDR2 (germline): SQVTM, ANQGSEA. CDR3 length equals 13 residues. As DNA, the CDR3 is TGCAGGGTTGACCTGGAGGTCACAGATACGCAGTATTTT. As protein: CRVDLEVTDTQYF.

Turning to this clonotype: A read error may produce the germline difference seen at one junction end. The CDR3 DNA sequence: TGTAGCGTTGGGACTAGCGGTAACACCGGGGACCTGTTTTTT. It yields the protein CSVGTSGNTGDLFF. The chain joins TRBV29-1 to TRBJ2-2; 11 nucleotides line up with TRBD2. Per germline, CDR1 SQVTM and CDR2 ANQGSEA. CDR3 length: 14 residues.

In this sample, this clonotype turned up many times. The CDR3 sequence is CASIGILLHEQYF. The CDR3 DNA is TGTGCCAGCATTGGGATCCTCCTACACGAGCAGTACTTC. The gene calls are TRBV6-1 and TRBJ2-7, with unresolved D. The CDR3 extends over 13 amino acids. Trimming cost V 7 bases and J 5 bases, with 15 bases left between them. Germline loops: CDR1 MNHNS, CDR2 SASEGT.

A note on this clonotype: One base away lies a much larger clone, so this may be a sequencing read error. This CDR3 reads CACSRGSGTGDGEQFF. The CDR3 coding sequence is TGTGCCTGCAGCCGCGGCTCCGGGACAGGGGATGGTGAGCAGTTCTTC. V usage is TRBV14 and J usage is TRBJ2-1; 10 bases align to TRBD1. Germline CDR1 reads SGHDN; CDR2 reads FVKESK. The CDR3 has 16 residues.

CDR3 protein: CASSLILGQGETQYF. Written as DNA, the CDR3 is TGCGCCAGCAGCTTGATTCTGGGACAGGGCGAGACCCAGTACTTC. The chain recombines TRBV5-1 with TRBJ2-5; TRBD1 agrees at 9 bases. J gave up 5 bases and V 1 base, and 6 bases lay outside the gene matches. The CDR3 is 15 amino acids. The V gene's germline CDR1 is SGHRS and CDR2 YFSETQ.

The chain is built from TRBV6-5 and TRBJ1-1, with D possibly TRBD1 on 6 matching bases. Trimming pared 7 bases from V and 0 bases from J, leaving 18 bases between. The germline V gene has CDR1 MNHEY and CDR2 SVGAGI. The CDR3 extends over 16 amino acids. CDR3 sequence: CASTISPGHLNTEAFF. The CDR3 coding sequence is TGTGCCAGCACTATAAGTCCGGGACATCTGAACACTGAAGCTTTCTTT.

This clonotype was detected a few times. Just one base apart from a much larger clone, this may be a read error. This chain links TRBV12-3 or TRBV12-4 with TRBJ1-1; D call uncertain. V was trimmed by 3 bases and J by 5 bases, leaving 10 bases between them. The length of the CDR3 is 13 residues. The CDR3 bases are TGTGCCAGCAGTTTTGGGAGGGAGACTGAAGCTTTCTTT. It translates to CASSFGRETEAFF.

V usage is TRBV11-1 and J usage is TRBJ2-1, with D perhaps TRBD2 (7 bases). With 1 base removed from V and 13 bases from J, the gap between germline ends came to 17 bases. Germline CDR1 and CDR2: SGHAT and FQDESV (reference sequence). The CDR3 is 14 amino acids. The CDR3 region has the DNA TGTGCCAGCAGCTTAGACAAGGGGGGGGGAAAACAGTTCTTC. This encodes CASSLDKGGGKQFF. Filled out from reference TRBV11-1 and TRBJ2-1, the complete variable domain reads EAEVAQSPRYKITEKSQAVAFWCDPISGHATLYWYRQILGQGPELLVQFQDESVVDDSQLPKDRFSAERLKGVDSTLKIQPAELGDSAMYLCASSLDKGGGKQFFGPGTRLTVL.

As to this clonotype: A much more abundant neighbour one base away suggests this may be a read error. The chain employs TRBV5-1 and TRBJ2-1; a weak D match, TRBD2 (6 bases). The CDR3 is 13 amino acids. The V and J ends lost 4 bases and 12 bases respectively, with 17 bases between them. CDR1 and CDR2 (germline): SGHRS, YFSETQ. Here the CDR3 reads CASSTGLRGGQFF. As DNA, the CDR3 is TGCGCCAGCAGCACAGGACTACGGGGTGGGCAGTTCTTC.

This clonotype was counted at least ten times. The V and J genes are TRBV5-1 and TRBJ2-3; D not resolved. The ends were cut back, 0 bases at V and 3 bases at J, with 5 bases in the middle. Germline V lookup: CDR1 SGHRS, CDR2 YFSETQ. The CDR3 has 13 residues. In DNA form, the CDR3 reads TGCGCCAGCAGCTTGGTCCAGACAGATACGCAGTATTTT. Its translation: CASSLVQTDTQYF. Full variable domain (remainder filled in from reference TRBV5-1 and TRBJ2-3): KAGVTQTPRYLIKTRGQQVTLSCSPISGHRSVSWYQQTPGQGLQFLFEYFSETQRNKGNFPGRFSGRQFSNSRSEMNVSTLELGDSALYLCASSLVQTDTQYFGPGTRLTVL.

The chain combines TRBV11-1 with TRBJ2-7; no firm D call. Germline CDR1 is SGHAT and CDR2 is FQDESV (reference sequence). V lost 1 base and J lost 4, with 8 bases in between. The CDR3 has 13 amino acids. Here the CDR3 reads CASSLVWSYEQYF. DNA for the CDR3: TGTGCCAGCAGCTTAGTCTGGAGTTACGAGCAGTACTTC.

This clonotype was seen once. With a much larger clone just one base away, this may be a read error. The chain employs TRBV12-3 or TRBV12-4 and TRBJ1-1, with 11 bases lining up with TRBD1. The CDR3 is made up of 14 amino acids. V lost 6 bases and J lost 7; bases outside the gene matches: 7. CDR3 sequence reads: CASRRTGGDGEAFF. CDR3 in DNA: TGTGCCAGCAGGCGGACAGGGGGCGATGGTGAAGCTTTCTTT.

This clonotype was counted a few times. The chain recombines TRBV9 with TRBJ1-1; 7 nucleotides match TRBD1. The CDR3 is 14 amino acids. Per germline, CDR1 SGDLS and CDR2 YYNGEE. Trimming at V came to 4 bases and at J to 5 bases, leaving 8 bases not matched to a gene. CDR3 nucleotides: TGTGCCAGCAGCAAGGGACAGAAGGGGACTGAAGCTTTCTTT. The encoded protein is CASSKGQKGTEAFF.

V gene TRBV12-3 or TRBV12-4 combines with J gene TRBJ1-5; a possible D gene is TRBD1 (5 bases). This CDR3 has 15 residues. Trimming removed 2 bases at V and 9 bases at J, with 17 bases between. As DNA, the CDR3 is TGTGCCAGCAGTTTACGGGCAGGGAAGGGTCGGCCCCAGCATTTT. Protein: CASSLRAGKGRPQHF.

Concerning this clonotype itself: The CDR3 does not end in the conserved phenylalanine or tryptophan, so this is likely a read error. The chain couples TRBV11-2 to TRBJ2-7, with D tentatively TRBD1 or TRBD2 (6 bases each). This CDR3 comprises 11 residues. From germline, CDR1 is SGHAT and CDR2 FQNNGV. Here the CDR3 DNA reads TGTGCCGGCAGCCAAGGGGGGTGGCAGTACATC. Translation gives CAGSQGGWQYI.

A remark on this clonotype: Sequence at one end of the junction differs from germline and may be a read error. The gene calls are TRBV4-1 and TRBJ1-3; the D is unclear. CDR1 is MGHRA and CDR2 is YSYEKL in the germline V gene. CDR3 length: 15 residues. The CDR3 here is CASSQDRSARSTIYF. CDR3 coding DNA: TGCGCCAGCAGTCAAGATCGGTCTGCCCGAAGCACCATATATTTT.

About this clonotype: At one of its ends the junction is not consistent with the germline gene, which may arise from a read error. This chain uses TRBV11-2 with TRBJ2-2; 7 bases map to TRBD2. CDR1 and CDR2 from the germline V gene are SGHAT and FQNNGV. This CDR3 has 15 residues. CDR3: CACSSRPAGSGGLFF. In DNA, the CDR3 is TGTGCCTGCAGCTCCAGACCAGCGGGGTCGGGGGGGCTGTTTTTT.

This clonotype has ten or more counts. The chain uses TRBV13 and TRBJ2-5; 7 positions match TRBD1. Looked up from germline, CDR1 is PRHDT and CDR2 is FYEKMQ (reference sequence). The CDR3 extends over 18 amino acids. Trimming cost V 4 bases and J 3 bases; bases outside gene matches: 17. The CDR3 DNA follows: TGTGCCAGCAGCTCCGATCCGGGCCGTCAGGGGGATAAAGAGACCCAGTACTTC. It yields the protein CASSSDPGRQGDKETQYF.